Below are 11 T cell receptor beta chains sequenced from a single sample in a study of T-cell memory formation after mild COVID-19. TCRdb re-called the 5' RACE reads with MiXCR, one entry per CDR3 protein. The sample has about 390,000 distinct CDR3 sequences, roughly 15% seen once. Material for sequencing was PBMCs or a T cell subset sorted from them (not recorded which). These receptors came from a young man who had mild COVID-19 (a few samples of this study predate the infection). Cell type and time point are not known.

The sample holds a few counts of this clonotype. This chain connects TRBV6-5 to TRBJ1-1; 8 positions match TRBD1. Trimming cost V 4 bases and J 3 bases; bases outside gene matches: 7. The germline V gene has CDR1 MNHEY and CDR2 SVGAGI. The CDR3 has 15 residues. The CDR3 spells CASSFSGGADTEAFF. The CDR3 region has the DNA TGTGCCAGCAGTTTTTCAGGGGGCGCAGACACTGAAGCTTTCTTT.

The CDR3 region is CASSLGAKGTDTQYF. The CDR3 DNA reads as TGTGCCAGCAGCTTAGGGGCGAAGGGCACAGATACGCAGTATTTT. The chain couples TRBV7-2 to TRBJ2-3, with unresolved D. Germline CDR1 and CDR2: SGHTA and FQGNSA. Deletions cut 1 base from V and 1 base from J, with 9 bases between. CDR3 length: 15 residues.

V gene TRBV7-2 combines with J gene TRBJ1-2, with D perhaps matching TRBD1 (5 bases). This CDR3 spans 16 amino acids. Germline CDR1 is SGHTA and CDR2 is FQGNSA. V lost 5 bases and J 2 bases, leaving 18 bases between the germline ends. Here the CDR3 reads CASSLGTPRINYGYTF. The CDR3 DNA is TGTGCCAGCAGCCTCGGGACGCCGAGAATAAACTATGGCTACACCTTC.

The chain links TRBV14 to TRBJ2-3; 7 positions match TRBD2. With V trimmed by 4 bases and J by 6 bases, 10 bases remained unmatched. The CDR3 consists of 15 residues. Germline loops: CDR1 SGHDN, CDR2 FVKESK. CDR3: CASSRLTSLSDTQYF. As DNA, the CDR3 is TGTGCCAGCAGCCGATTGACTAGCCTCTCGGATACGCAGTATTTT.

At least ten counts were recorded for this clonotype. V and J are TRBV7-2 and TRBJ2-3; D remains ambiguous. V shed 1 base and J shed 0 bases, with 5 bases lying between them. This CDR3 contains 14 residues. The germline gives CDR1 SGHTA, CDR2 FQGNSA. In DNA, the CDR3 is TGTGCCAGCAGCTTAGAGGAGAGCACAGATACGCAGTATTTT. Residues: CASSLEESTDTQYF.

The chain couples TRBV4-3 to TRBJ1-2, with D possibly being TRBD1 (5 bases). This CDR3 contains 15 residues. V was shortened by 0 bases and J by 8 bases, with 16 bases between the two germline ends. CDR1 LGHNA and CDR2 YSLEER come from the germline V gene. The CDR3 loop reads CASSQDQGAALGYTF. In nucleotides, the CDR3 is TGCGCCAGCAGCCAAGATCAAGGGGCTGCGTTAGGCTACACCTTC.

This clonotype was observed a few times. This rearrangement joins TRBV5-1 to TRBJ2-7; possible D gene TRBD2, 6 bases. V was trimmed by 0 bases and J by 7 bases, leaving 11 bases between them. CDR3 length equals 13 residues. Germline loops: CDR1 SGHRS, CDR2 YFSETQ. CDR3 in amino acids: CASSLGLVSEQYF. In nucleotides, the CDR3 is TGCGCCAGCAGCTTGGGACTAGTGTCTGAGCAGTACTTC.

CDR3 residues: CSAPRREETQYF. The DNA for the CDR3 is TGCAGTGCTCCCCGGAGGGAAGAGACCCAGTACTTC. This chain joins TRBV20-1 and TRBJ2-5; TRBD2 might be the D (6 bases). Trimming took off 5 bases at V and 3 bases at J, with 10 bases between the two ends. Germline lookup yields CDR1 DFQATT and CDR2 SNEGSKA (reference sequence). CDR3 length: 12 residues.

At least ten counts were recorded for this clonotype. In DNA form, the CDR3 reads TGCGCCAGCAGCTCCTCGGGGCTAGCCCTCACAGATACGCAGTATTTT. Translation gives CASSSSGLALTDTQYF. The chain joins TRBV5-1 to TRBJ2-3; D may match TRBD1 or TRBD2 (5 bases each). The CDR3 consists of 16 residues. Germline V gene data show CDR1 as SGHRS and CDR2 as YFSETQ. Trimming pared 3 bases from V and 2 bases from J, leaving 16 bases between.

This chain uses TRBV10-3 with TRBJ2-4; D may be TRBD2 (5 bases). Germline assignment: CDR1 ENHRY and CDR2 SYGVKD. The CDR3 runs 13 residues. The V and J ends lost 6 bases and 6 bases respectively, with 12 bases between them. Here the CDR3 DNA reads TGTGCCATCAGAAAGGACTTGTTAAACATTCAGTACTTC. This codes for CAIRKDLLNIQYF.

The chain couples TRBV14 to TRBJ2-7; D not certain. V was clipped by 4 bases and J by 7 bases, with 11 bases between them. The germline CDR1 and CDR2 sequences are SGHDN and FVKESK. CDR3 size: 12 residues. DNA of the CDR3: TGTGCCAGCAGCCGAGTCGGCGGAGAGCAGTACTTC. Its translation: CASSRVGGEQYF.